This is a list of T cell receptor beta chains from one sample in a study of cytomegalovirus exposure and HLA in healthy donors. The method was immunoSEQ multiplex PCR; TCRdb's version includes in-frame clones alone and lacks a portion of them. The table has around 180,000 clones, about 77% seen once. The sample comprised PBMCs. The receptor set was obtained from a man in his 60s in good health and CMV-seronegative. The CDR3 runs from the conserved cysteine through the conserved F or W. A D gene is named only where the DNA matches it firmly. Size tells how often a clone was seen (once, few, many) or the class of an expanded clone, and some rows leave it out.

TRBV6-6	TRBD1	few	TRBJ1-5	CASSYPGTGDNQPQHF	TGTGCCAGCAGTTACCCTGGGACAGGGGATAATCAGCCCCAGCATTTT
TRBV28	TRBD2	-	TRBJ2-7	CASSFEGGPREQYF	TGTGCCAGCAGTTTTGAGGGAGGGCCGCGAGAGCAGTACTTC
TRBV11-3	-	-	TRBJ2-2	CASSLWGSENTGELFF	TGTGCCAGCAGCTTGTGGGGTAGCGAGAACACCGGGGAGCTGTTTTTT
TRBV5-4	TRBD1	few	TRBJ1-4	CASSLGGTGNEKLFF	TGTGCCAGCAGTTTGGGCGGGACAGGGAACGAAAAACTGTTTTTT
TRBV7-2	-	once	TRBJ2-5	CASSSDTETQYF	TGTGCCAGCAGCTCCGACACGGAGACCCAGTACTTC
TRBV7-3	TRBD1	-	TRBJ2-1	CASSLTLIRQGNEQFF	TGTGCCAGCAGCTTAACATTAATAAGACAGGGCAATGAGCAGTTCTTC
TRBV2	-	-	TRBJ2-7	CASSAGQTFYEQYF	TGTGCCAGCAGTGCAGGACAGACCTTCTACGAGCAGTACTTC
TRBV30	TRBD1	-	TRBJ1-5	CAWSVEGTGGAGQPQHF	TGTGCCTGGAGTGTAGAAGGGACAGGGGGAGCTGGTCAGCCCCAGCATTTT
TRBV9	-	-	TRBJ2-7	CASSVTGLDEQYF	TGTGCCAGCAGCGTAACGGGGTTGGACGAGCAGTACTTC
TRBV5-5	-	-	TRBJ1-1	CASSWLIGETTEAFF	TGTGCCAGCAGCTGGCTCATCGGGGAGACCACTGAAGCTTTCTTT
TRBV6-5	-	once	TRBJ2-3	CASTRLNTQYF	TGTGCCAGCACCCGACTCAATACGCAGTATTTT
TRBV10-3	-	-	TRBJ1-1	CAINRGEGTEAFF	TGTGCCATCAACCGGGGGGAGGGCACTGAAGCTTTCTTT
TRBV2	TRBD1	-	TRBJ2-3	CASPGGTGATDTQYF	TGTGCCAGCCCTGGCGGGACAGGCGCAACAGATACGCAGTATTTT
TRBV29-1	-	-	TRBJ2-5	CSSGQETQYF	TGCAGCTCAGGGCAAGAGACCCAGTACTTC
TRBV21-1	-	few	TRBJ1-2	CASLLPTGYGYTF	TGTGCCAGCCTACTCCCGACGGGCTATGGCTACACCTTC
TRBV7-2	TRBD2	-	TRBJ2-2	CASSTSGRASTGELFF	TGTGCCAGCAGCACTAGCGGGAGGGCCAGCACCGGGGAGCTGTTTTTT
TRBV5-6	TRBD1	once	TRBJ2-7	CASSQGGARYEQYF	TGTGCCAGCAGCCAAGGGGGCGCAAGATACGAGCAGTACTTC
TRBV7-2	TRBD2	-	TRBJ2-5	CASSWPGLAAQETQYF	TGTGCCAGCAGCTGGCCGGGACTAGCGGCGCAAGAGACCCAGTACTTC
TRBV27	-	-	TRBJ1-4	CASSLRGVANEKLFF	TGTGCCAGCAGTTTACGGGGTGTAGCTAATGAAAAACTGTTTTTT
TRBV19	-	-	TRBJ1-4	CASSRRGAGEKLFF	TGTGCCAGTAGTCGCCGCGGGGCCGGGGAAAAACTGTTTTTT
TRBV2	-	-	TRBJ1-2	CASSDPAGLDYGYTF	TGTGCCAGCAGTGACCCCGCAGGGTTAGACTATGGCTACACCTTC
TRBV27	TRBD1	-	TRBJ1-6	CASRGTGGLNSPLHF	TGTGCCAGCAGGGGAACAGGGGGACTTAATTCACCCCTCCACTTT
TRBV5-4	-	once	TRBJ2-2	CASSIAGTTRAGELFF	TGTGCCAGCAGCATTGCGGGAACCACTAGGGCCGGGGAGCTGTTTTTT
TRBV7-9	-	-	TRBJ2-3	CASSPYRQGADTQYF	TGTGCCAGCAGTCCTTATCGGCAGGGTGCAGATACGCAGTATTTT
TRBV5-4	-	-	TRBJ1-2	CASSLVGVGNYGYTF	TGTGCCAGCAGCTTGGTGGGAGTGGGTAACTATGGCTACACCTTC
TRBV5-1	TRBD1	-	TRBJ2-7	CASSPSPQGAYEQYF	TGCGCCAGCAGCCCCAGTCCTCAGGGGGCCTACGAGCAGTACTTC
TRBV5-8	-	-	TRBJ2-1	CASSPPGTEQFF	TGTGCCAGCAGCCCCCCCGGGACAGAGCAGTTCTTC
TRBV2	TRBD1	-	TRBJ1-4	CASSEGRGRDEKLFF	TGTGCCAGCAGTGAAGGCAGGGGGCGCGATGAAAAACTGTTTTTT
TRBV29-1	TRBD1	-	TRBJ2-5	CSVGQGETQYF	TGCAGCGTGGGACAGGGGGAGACCCAGTACTTC
TRBV19	TRBD1	-	TRBJ1-1	CASSIGQGANTEAFF	TGTGCCAGTAGTATAGGCCAGGGGGCAAACACTGAAGCTTTCTTT
TRBV27	TRBD1	-	TRBJ1-3	CASGTSDRGADTIYF	TGTGCCAGCGGAACCTCGGACAGGGGGGCAGACACCATATATTTT
TRBV5-1	-	once	TRBJ2-2	CASSPGLNTGELFF	TGCGCCAGCAGCCCCGGACTGAACACCGGGGAGCTGTTTTTT
TRBV6-1	-	-	TRBJ2-5	CASSDPGLTQYF	TGTGCCAGCAGTGACCCAGGGTTGACCCAGTACTTC